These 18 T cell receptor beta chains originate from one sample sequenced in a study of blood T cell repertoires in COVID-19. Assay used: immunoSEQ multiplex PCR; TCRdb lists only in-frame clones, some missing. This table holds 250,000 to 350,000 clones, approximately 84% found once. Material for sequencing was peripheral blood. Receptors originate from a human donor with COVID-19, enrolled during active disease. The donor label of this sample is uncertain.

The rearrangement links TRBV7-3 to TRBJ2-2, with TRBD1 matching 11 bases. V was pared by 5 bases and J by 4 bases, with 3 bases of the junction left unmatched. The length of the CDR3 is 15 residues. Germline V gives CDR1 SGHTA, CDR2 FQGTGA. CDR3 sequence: CASSAGTGGTGELFF. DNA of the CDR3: TGTGCCAGCAGCGCCGGGACAGGGGGCACCGGGGAGCTGTTTTTT.

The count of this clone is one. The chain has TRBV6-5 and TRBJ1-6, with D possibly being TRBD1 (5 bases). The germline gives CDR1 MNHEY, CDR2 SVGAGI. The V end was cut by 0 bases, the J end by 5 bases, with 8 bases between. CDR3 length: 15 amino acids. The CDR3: CASSYSYRNNSPLHF. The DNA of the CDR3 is TGTGCCAGCAGTTACTCCTACAGGAATAATTCACCCCTCCACTTT.

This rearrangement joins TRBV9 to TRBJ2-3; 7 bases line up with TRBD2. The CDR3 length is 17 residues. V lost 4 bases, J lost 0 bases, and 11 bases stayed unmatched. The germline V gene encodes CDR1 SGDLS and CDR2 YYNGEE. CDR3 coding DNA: TGTGCCAGCAGCCCCCCCCTTGGGCGGGGGAGCACAGATACGCAGTATTTT. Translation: CASSPPLGRGSTDTQYF.

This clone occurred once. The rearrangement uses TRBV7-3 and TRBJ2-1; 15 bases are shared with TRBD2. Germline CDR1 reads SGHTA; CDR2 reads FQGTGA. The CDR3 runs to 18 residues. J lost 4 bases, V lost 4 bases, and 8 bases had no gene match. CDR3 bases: TGTGCCAGCAGCTCTAAATCGGGACTAGCGGGAGGTTACAATGAGCAGTTCTTC. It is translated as CASSSKSGLAGGYNEQFF.

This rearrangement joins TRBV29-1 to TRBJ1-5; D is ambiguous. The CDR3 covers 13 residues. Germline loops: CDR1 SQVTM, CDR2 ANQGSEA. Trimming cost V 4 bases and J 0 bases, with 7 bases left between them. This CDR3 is CSVVPDSNQPQHF. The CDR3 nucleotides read TGCAGCGTTGTTCCAGATAGCAATCAGCCCCAGCATTTT.

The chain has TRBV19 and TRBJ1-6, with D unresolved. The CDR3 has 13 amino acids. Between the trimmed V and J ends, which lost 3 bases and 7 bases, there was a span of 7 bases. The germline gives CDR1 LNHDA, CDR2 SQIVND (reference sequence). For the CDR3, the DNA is TGTGCCAGTAGTATGAGTAAGAATTCACCCCTCCACTTT. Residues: CASSMSKNSPLHF. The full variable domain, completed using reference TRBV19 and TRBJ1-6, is DGGITQSPKYLFRKEGQNVTLSCEQNLNHDAMYWYRQDPGQGLRLIYYSQIVNDFQKGDIAEGYSVSREKKESFPLTVTSAQKNPTAFYLCASSMSKNSPLHFGNGTRLTVT.

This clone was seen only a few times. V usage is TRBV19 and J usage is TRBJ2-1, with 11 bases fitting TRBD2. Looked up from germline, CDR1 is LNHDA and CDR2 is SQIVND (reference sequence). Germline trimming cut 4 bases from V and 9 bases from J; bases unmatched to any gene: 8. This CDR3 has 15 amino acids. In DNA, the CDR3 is TGTGCCAGTAGTACCATACTAGCGGGAGCCCCTGAGCAGTTCTTC. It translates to CASSTILAGAPEQFF.

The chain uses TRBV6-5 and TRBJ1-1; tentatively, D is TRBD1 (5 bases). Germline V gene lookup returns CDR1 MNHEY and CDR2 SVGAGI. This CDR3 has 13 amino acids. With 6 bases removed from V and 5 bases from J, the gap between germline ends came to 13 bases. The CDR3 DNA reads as TGTGCCAGCAGCTTCGGGGGTTATACTGAAGCTTTCTTT. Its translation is CASSFGGYTEAFF.

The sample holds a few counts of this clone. The CDR3 sequence: CASSARSGSVGETQYF. Here the CDR3 DNA reads TGTGCCAGCAGCGCAAGAAGCGGGAGCGTCGGGGAGACCCAGTACTTC. The chain uses TRBV9 and TRBJ2-5, with 8 bases that match TRBD2. Losses at the gene ends were 3 bases for V and 5 bases for J; bases not matched to a gene: 12. Germline CDR1 SGDLS, CDR2 YYNGEE. The CDR3 totals 16 residues.

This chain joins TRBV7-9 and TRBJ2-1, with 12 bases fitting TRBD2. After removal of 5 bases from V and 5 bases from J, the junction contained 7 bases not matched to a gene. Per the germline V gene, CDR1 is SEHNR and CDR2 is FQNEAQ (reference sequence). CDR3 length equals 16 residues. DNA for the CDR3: TGTGCCAGCAGCCGAGGACTAGCGGGAACCCACAATGAGCAGTTCTTC. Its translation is CASSRGLAGTHNEQFF.

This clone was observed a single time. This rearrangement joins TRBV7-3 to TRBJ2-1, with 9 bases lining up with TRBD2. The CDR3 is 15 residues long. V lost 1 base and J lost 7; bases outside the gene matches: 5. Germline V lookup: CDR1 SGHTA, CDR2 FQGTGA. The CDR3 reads CASSLRLAGANEQFF. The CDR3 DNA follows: TGTGCCAGCAGCTTAAGGTTAGCGGGGGCAAATGAGCAGTTCTTC.

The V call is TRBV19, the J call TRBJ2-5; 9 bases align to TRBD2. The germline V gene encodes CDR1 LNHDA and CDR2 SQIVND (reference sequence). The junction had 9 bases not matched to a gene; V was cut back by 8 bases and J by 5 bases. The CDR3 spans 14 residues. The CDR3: CASSLAGIWETQYF. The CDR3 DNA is TGTGCCAGTTCTCTAGCGGGAATCTGGGAGACCCAGTACTTC.

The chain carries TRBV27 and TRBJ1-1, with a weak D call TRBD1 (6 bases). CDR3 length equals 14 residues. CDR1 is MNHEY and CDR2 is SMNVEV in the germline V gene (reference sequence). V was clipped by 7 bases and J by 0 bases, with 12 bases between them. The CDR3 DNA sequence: TGTGCCAGCATTCAACCAGGGGTGAACACTGAAGCTTTCTTT. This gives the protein CASIQPGVNTEAFF.

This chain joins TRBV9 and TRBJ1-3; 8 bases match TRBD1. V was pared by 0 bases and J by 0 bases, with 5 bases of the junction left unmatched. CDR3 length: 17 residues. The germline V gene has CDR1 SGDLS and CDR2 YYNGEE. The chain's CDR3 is CASSVAGGDYSGNTIYF. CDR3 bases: TGTGCCAGCAGCGTAGCAGGGGGCGATTACTCTGGAAACACCATATATTTT.

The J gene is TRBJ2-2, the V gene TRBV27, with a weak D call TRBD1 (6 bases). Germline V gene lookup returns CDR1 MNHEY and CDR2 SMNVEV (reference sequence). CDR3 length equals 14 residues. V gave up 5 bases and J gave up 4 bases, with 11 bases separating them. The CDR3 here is CASSVQGFTGELFF. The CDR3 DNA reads TGTGCCAGCAGTGTTCAGGGGTTCACCGGGGAGCTGTTTTTT.

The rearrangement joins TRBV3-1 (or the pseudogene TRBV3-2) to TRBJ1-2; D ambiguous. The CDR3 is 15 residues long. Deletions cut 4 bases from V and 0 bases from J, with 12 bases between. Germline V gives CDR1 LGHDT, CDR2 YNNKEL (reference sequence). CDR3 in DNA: TGTGCCAGCAGCCCCACGGCCGGGGCTAACTATGGCTACACCTTC. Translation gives CASSPTAGANYGYTF.

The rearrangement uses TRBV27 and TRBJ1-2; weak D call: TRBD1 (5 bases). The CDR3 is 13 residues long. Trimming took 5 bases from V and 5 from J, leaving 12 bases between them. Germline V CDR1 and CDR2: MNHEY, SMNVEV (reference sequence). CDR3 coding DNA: TGTGCCAGCAGTCCCCCAGGGCTTTATGGCTACACCTTC. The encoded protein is CASSPPGLYGYTF.

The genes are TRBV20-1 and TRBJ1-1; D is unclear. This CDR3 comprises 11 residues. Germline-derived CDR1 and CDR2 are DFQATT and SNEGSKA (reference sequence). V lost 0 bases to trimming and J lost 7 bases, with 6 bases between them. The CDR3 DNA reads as TGCAGTGCTAGAGACGAGTTTGAAGCTTTCTTT. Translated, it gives CSARDEFEAFF.